This is a list of T cell receptor beta chains from one sample in a study of blood T cell repertoires in COVID-19. Repertoires were generated with immunoSEQ multiplex PCR, while TCRdb's copy carries only in-frame clones and drops some. Seen here are 300,000 to 400,000 clones, 80% to 90% observed once, and the top ten hold roughly 8.9%. The sequenced sample was peripheral blood. The receptor set was obtained from a man aged 25-40 years with COVID-19, enrolled during active disease. Each CDR3 is given without its conserved first and last residue. Fields, in order: V gene, CDR3 protein.

TRBV25-1 | ASSVTGRDTGELF
TRBV18 | ASSSGQGAFQPQH
TRBV28 | ASRDYQGRDSPLH
TRBV9 | ASSADGTGFPGELF
TRBV7-3 | ASSLTTGQGANEQY
TRBV2 | ASSEGLAGLNTGELF
TRBV18 | ASSPPGQGPYEQY
TRBV4-3 | ASSQDPPLTNTGELF
TRBV7-2 | ASSSDREDTEAF
TRBV6-6 | ASSPSNRGFTGELF
TRBV4-2 | ASSQGGSYEQY
TRBV19 | ASIGNDRRNTEAF
TRBV7-2 | ASSLRRPRDSPLH
TRBV6-5 | ASSYGISYEQY
TRBV6-2/TRBV6-3 | ASSPIGDLYGYT
TRBV3-1/TRBV3-2 | ASGGTPVADTQY
TRBV18 | ASSPRGGASYNEQF
TRBV5-1 | ASSPGAGSSTDTQY
TRBV5-1 | ASRPQGNSYNEQF
TRBV7-2 | ASSLGQGDQPQH
TRBV11-1 | ASQAGQGKETQY
TRBV19 | ASSIDRWPGGNSPLH
TRBV7-2 | ASSPSPPGQGRPDTQY
TRBV7-9 | ASSPSVDTIY
TRBV27 | ASSPHRGQGAEAF
TRBV7-9 | ASSWAPYGYT
TRBV11-2 | ASRARVGTDTQY
TRBV5-4 | ASSGLPNTEAF
TRBV9 | ASSVASRGTGELF
TRBV5-1 | ASTTGGELF
TRBV27 | ASRIQGADTQY
TRBV24-1 | ATSDPKTGNQPQH
TRBV30 | ASLEWQREFNEQF
TRBV28 | ASSLSLGEQTYEQY
TRBV3-1/TRBV3-2 | ASSQLTEAF